This entry concerns a single TCR beta chain. The sample originates from a study of PD-1 blockade in classical Hodgkin lymphoma. The V gene lost 7 bases and the J gene lost 9 bases, with 16 bases spanning the gap. The CDR3 has 12 residues. Looked up from germline, CDR1 is SQVTM and CDR2 is ANQGSEA. Time point in this sample: newly diagnosed, previously untreated cHL patient sample. Negative magnetic selection isolated CD4+ T cells from thawed PBMCs. The data were produced by immunoSEQ multiplex PCR, yet TCRdb's version contains in-frame clones alone and is incomplete. This sample carries under 40,000 clones, around 90% of them seen once, and the ten largest clones take roughly 1.2%.

The clonotype originates from a human donor with classical Hodgkin lymphoma. This chain connects TRBV29-1 to TRBJ2-1; a possible D gene is TRBD2 (6 bases). The specimen was CD4+ T cells from blood. The CDR3 nucleotides read TGCAGCGAGGGGACTTGGGGACTTGAGCAGTTCTTC. Translation gives CSEGTWGLEQFF.